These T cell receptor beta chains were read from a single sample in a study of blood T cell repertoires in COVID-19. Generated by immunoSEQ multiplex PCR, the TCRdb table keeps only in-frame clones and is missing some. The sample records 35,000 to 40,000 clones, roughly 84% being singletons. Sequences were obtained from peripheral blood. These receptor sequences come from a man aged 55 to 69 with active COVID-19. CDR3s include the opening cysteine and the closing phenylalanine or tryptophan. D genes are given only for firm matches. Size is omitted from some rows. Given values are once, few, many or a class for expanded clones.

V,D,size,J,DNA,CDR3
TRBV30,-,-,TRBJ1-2,TGTGCCTGGAGTGTACAGAACTATGGCTACACCTTC,CAWSVQNYGYTF
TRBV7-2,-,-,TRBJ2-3,TGTGCCAGCAGCTTAGCGGCGGGGAGGAGCACAGATACGCAGTATTTT,CASSLAAGRSTDTQYF
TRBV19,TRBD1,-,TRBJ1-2,TGTGCCAGTATTGGTCAGGACGAGTGGACAGGGGGTTATGGCTACACCTTC,CASIGQDEWTGGYGYTF
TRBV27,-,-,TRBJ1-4,TGTGCCAGCAGTTTATTCGCTAATGAAAAACTGTTTTTT,CASSLFANEKLFF
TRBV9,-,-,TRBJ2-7,TGTGCCAGCAGCGTAGGCGGCAGCAGCGACGAGCAGTACTTC,CASSVGGSSDEQYF
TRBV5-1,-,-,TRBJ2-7,TGCGCCAGCAGCTTGGCCGTAGGGGTAGCCTACGAGCAGTACTTC,CASSLAVGVAYEQYF
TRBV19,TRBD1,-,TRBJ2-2,TGTGCCAGTAGTGGACGAAAAGGACAGGCTAGCGGGGAGCTGTTTTTT,CASSGRKGQASGELFF
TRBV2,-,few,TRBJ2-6,TGTGCCAGCGTCCCTTCGGCGGCTCCTAGCGGGGCCAACGTCCTGACTTTC,CASVPSAAPSGANVLTF
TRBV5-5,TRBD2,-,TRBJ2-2,TGTGCCAGCAGCTCCCGACTAGCGGGCGACACCGGGGAGCTGTTTTTT,CASSSRLAGDTGELFF
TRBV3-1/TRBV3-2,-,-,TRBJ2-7,TGTGCCAGCAGCCCTACTGTCGGAGGAAATACGCAGTACTTC,CASSPTVGGNTQYF
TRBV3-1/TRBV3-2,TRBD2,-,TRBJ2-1,TGTGCCAGCAGCCAAGGGCTAGCGGGAGTAGAGCAGTTCTTC,CASSQGLAGVEQFF
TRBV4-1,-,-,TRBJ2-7,TGCGCCAGCAGCCCCTGGGCCTCCGACAGTACCTACGAGCAGTACTTC,CASSPWASDSTYEQYF
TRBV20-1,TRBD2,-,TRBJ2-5,TGCAGTGCTAGTTTCGGCGGGAGGGAGACCCAGTACTTC,CSASFGGRETQYF
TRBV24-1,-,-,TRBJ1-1,TGTGCCACCAGTGACCTGCGCAATCCTGATGACACTGAAGCTTTCTTT,CATSDLRNPDDTEAFF
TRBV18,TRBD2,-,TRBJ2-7,TGTGCCAGCTCACCCTCTAGCGGGACCTACGAGCAGTACTTC,CASSPSSGTYEQYF
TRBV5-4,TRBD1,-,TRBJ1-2,TGTGCCAGCAGCTTGTCCTTTGGGACAGATTATGGCTACACCTTC,CASSLSFGTDYGYTF
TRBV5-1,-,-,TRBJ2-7,TGCGCCAGCAGCTCCGCGACAGGCGTTGTATCCTACGAGCAGTACTTC,CASSSATGVVSYEQYF
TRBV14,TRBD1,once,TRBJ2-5,TGTGCCAGCAGCCATCTAACAGGGGTCGGGGAGACCCAGTACTTC,CASSHLTGVGETQYF
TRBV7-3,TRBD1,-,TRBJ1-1,TGTGCCAGCAGCTCTGGACAGGAAGAGAACACTGAAGCTTTCTTT,CASSSGQEENTEAFF
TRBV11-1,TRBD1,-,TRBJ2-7,TGTGCCAGCAGCTTAGCTGGGACAGTTAGCTCCTACGAGCAGTACTTC,CASSLAGTVSSYEQYF